This T cell receptor beta chain was recorded in a study of blood T cell repertoires in COVID-19 (dated by TCRdb to about 2020). Study-level background: Samples covering the acute and convalescent phases of COVID-19 were provided by collaborators in the United States, Italy and Spain. The repertoires were made available in a free public database intended to serve as a resource for research on the immune response to SARS-CoV-2. A de-identified subject ID, COVID-19 status, age in years and sex were almost always included in the sample metadata. Deeply sampled blood TCRbeta repertoires from subjects exposed to, actively infected with, or recovered from COVID-19 were included in the dataset. The samples were drawn from two sources: the first 160 participants of the ongoing ImmuneRACE study, and 1,200 or so subjects contributed by 6 global collaborators. HLA class I and class II types, where available, came from metadata supplied by the sample provider rather than from assay-based typing. The prospective study material was composed of cDNA or gDNA derived from T cells, B-cell-depleted T cells, or PBMCs. General findings and caveats noted by the study authors: The quantity of clinical and demographic metadata differed by source and by participant and was supplied without curation.

The cysteine opens and the phenylalanine closes a CDR3 of 14 amino acids. The DNA shown is the 42-base CDR3, in frame from base 1. Reading the germline V gene (reference sequence) gives CDR1 LNHNV and CDR2 YYDKDF. V is reduced by 4 bases and J by 0 bases, leaving a spacing of 9 bases between them. The immunoSEQ Assay, a bias-controlled multiplex PCR, was used to amplify TCRbeta CDR3 regions from genomic DNA. On the authors' methods: Nucleated cell counts per sample were estimated from amplification of reference gene primers within the assay. To quantify the absolute abundance of each unique TCRbeta CDR3 rearrangement, sequence reads were collapsed and filtered. For each sample, productive Simpson clonality was calculated by taking the square root of Simpson's diversity index across productive rearrangements. The clones in this table, taken by TCRdb from immuneACCESS, are in-frame only. Not every clone is retained; where verified, under half of the shortfall comes from an unresolved V gene, and the cause of the rest is unknown. V and J calls and clone size are copied from that table; D and trimming were computed from the DNA. The sample includes about 230,000 clones, with around 85% observed a single time. The ten largest clones add up to 5.1% of the sample.

This clone was recorded once. Its antigen is still unknown. No much larger clone exists at a distance of one base, and base qualities are not known. One collaborating source in Seattle enrolled patients during active infection and followed them longitudinally through the course of disease. The collaborating institutions used their own protocols to collect whole blood in K2EDTA tubes. For TCRbeta analysis, collaborators shipped samples as frozen whole blood, isolated PBMCs, or DNA extracted from either of those sample types. The chain joins TRBV15 to TRBJ1-1; possibly the D gene is TRBD1, per 5 matching bases. This TCR was recovered from a man aged 45-65 years with COVID-19, enrolled during active disease. Sequencing was performed on peripheral blood. The nucleotide sequence is given as TGTGCCACCAGCATCGGACACTTGAACACTGAAGCTTTCTTT. It is translated as CATSIGHLNTEAFF. The full variable domain, with segments outside the CDR3 supplied by the reference TRBV15 and TRBJ1-1 proteins, appears as DAMVIQNPRYQVTQFGKPVTLSCSQTLNHNVMYWYQQKSSQAPKLLFHYYDKDFNNEADTPDNFQSRRPNTSFCFLDIRSPGLGDTAMYLCATSIGHLNTEAFFGQGTRLTVV.